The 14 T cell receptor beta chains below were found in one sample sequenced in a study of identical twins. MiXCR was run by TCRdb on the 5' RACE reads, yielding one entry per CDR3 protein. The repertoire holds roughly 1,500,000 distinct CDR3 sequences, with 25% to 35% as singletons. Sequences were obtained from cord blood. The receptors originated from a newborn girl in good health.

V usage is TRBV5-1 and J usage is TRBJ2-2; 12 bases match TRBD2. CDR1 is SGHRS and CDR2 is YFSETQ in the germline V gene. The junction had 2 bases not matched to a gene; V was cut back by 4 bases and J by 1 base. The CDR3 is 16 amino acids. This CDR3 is CASSQTSGGNTGELFF. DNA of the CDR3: TGCGCCAGCAGCCAGACTAGCGGGGGGAACACCGGGGAGCTGTTTTTT.

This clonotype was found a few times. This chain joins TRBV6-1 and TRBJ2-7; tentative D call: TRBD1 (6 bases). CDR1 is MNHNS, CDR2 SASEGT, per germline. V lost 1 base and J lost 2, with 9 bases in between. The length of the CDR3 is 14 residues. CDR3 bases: TGTGCCAGCAGTGAAGGACAGGAGGCCTACGAGCAGTACTTC. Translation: CASSEGQEAYEQYF.

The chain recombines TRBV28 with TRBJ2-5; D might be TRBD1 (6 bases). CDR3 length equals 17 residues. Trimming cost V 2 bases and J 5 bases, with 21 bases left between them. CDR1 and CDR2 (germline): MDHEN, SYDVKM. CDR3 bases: TGTGCCAGCAGTTTACCCCGCGACAGGTCTGGCAGGGAGACCCAGTACTTC. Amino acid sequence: CASSLPRDRSGRETQYF.

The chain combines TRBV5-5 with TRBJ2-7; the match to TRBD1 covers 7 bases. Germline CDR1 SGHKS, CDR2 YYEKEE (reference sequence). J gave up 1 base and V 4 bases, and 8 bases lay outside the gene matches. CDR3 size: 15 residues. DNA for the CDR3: TGTGCCAGCAGCCGGGGACAGTTAGAGTCCTACGAGCAGTACTTC. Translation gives CASSRGQLESYEQYF. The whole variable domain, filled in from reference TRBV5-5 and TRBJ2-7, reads DAGVTQSPTHLIKTRGQQVTLRCSPISGHKSVSWYQQVLGQGPQFIFQYYEKEERGRGNFPDRFSARQFPNYSSELNVNALLLGDSALYLCASSRGQLESYEQYFGPGTRLTVT.

DNA of the CDR3: TGTGCCAGCAGTTATAGCGGGGGATTCAACGAGCAGTACTTC. This translates into CASSYSGGFNEQYF. The chain recombines TRBV12-3 or TRBV12-4 with TRBJ2-5; 9 positions match TRBD2. The assigned J gene may be wrong: the sequence end matches TRBJ2-7 better. CDR3 size: 14 residues.

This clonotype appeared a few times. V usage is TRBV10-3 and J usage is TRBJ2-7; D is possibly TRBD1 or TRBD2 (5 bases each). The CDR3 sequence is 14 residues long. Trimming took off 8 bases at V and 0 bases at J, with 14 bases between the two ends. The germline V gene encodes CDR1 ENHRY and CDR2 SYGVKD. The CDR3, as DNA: TGTGCCATCGGGACCCAGGGCGCCTCCTACGAGCAGTACTTC. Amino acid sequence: CAIGTQGASYEQYF.

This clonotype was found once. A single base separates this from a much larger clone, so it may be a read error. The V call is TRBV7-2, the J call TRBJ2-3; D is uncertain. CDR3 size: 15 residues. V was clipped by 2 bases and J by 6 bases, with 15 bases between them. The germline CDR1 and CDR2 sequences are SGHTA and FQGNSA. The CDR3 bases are TGTGCCAGCAGCTTAATAGGCGGATCGAGTGATACGCAGTATTTT. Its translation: CASSLIGGSSDTQYF.

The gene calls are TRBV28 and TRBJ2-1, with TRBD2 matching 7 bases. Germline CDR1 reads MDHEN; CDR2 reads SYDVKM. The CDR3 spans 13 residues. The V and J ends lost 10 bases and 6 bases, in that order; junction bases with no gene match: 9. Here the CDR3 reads CATTPTSLNEQFF. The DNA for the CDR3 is TGTGCCACAACCCCGACTAGCCTCAATGAGCAGTTCTTC.

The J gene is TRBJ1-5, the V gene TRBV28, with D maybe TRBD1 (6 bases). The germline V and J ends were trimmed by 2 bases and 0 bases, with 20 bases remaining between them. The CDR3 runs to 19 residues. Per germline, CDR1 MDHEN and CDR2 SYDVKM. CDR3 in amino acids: CASSLGAGARGFSNQPQHF. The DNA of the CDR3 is TGTGCCAGCAGTTTAGGTGCGGGGGCGCGAGGATTTAGCAATCAGCCCCAGCATTTT.

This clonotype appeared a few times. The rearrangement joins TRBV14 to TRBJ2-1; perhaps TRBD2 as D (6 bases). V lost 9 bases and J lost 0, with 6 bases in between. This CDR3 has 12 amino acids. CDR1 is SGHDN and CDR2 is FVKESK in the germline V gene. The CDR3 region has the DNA TGTGCCAGGACTAGCTCCTACAATGAGCAGTTCTTC. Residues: CARTSSYNEQFF.

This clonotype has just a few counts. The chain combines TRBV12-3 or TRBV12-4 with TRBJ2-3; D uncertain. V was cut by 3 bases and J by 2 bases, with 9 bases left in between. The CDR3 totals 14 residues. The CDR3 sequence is CASSFQVPTDTQYF. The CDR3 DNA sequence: TGTGCCAGCAGTTTTCAGGTTCCCACAGATACGCAGTATTTT.

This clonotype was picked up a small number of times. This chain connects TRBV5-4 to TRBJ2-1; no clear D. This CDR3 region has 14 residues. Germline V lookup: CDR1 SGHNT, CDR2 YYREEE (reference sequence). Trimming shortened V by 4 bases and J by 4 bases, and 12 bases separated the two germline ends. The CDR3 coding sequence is TGTGCCAGCAGCGCGGTACGTAGTTACAATGAGCAGTTCTTC. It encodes CASSAVRSYNEQFF.

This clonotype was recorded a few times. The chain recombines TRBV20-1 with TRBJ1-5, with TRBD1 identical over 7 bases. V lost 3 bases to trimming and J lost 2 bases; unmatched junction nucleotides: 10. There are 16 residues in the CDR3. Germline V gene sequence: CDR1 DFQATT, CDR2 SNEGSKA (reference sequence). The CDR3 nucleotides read TGCAGTGCTAGTGGGTACTTGGGACAGCGCAATCAGCCCCAGCATTTT. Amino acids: CSASGYLGQRNQPQHF.

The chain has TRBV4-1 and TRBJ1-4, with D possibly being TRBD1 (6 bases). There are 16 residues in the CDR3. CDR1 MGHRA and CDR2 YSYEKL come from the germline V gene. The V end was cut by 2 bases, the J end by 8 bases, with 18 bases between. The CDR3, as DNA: TGCGCCAGCAGCCAACCATTAGGACAGTCGTGGGAAAAACTGTTTTTT. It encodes CASSQPLGQSWEKLFF.